Below, one T cell receptor (beta chain) is given with its context. The junction had 3 bases not matched to a gene; V was cut back by 8 bases and J by 6 bases. The CDR3 is 12 amino acids. The germline V gene has CDR1 SNHLY and CDR2 FYNNEI. This sample is part of a study of blood T cell repertoires in COVID-19. Looking at the study overall: Samples of COVID-19 (acute and convalescent) were obtained from the United States, Italy and Spain.

Per the original data handling: Amplification from reference gene primers served as the basis for estimated nucleated cell counts. TCRdb's copy holds only in-frame clones and misses some; the assay was immunoSEQ multiplex PCR. V and J calls and clone size follow that table, whereas D and trimming were derived from the DNA. This table has 220,000 or so clones, 84% appearing once. Participants reported their clinical history, and cohort assignment relied on those reports. Recovered participants had two consecutive negative NP/OP PCR tests, healthcare professional clearance, or symptom resolution. The chain links TRBV2 to TRBJ2-1, with TRBD2 matching 8 bases. The source is a woman between 35 and 50 years old who had recovered from COVID-19. The source material was PBMCs or T cells enriched from blood (not recorded which). CDR3 sequence (DNA): TGTGCCAGCGGGACTAGATTCAATGAGCAGTTCTTC. Its protein is CASGTRFNEQFF. Combining the CDR3 with reference TRBV2 and TRBJ2-1 gives the whole variable domain EPEVTQTPSHQVTQMGQEVILRCVPISNHLYFYWYRQILGQKVEFLVSFYNNEISEKSEIFDDQFSVERPDGSNFTLKIRSTKLEDSAMYFCASGTRFNEQFFGPGTRLTVL.